Included here is one T cell receptor beta chain sequence, with context. Antigen: not known. Donors had nominal health at sampling but likely had unrecorded immune exposures. This entry comes from a study of cytomegalovirus exposure and HLA in healthy donors. Turning to the study itself: In an early release, HLA-typed donors contributed about 79 million unique TCR sequences. Study findings and constraints: CMV serostatus was the sole immune exposure information available.

This CDR3 comprises 15 residues. Germline lookup yields CDR1 SGHKS and CDR2 YYEKEE (reference sequence). Trimming removed 0 bases from V and 1 base from J, with 10 bases in between. Primers: 60 Vbeta forward and 13 Jbeta reverse. How the authors handled the data: A follow-up analysis tallied about 80 million unique TCR beta chains, about 11 million shared. Assay: immunoSEQ multiplex PCR; the TCRdb copy retains only in-frame clones and omits some. The DNA gave D and trimming, while V, J and clone size come from that table. Here the sample spans about 69,000 clones, 74% being singletons. Sample: PBMCs. This sequence was found in a woman aged 60-75 years in good health and CMV-seropositive. The gene calls are TRBV5-5 and TRBJ1-1; weak D call: TRBD1 (6 bases). CDR3 in DNA: TGTGCCAGCAGCTTGGATGCGGGGGCGAACACTGAAGCTTTCTTT. Translation gives CASSLDAGANTEAFF.